Here is one T cell receptor beta chain with its context. The V and J ends lost 0 bases and 1 base respectively, with 12 bases between them. In germline, CDR1 is MNHNS, CDR2 SASEGT. The CDR3 has 16 amino acids. Random hexamers primed reverse transcription of about 0.45 to 1 ug RNA. MiXCR, run by TCRdb on the immunoSEQ multiplex PCR reads, gives a single entry per CDR3 protein. Seen here are approximately 110,000 distinct CDR3 sequences, over 85% observed once, and the top ten hold roughly 0.08%. This sample is part of a study of CD8 T cells in Susac syndrome. Sequenced input: CD4+ T cells from PBMCs. This receptor was identified in a human donor in good health. The rearrangement uses TRBV6-1 and TRBJ2-5, with D perhaps TRBD2 (6 bases). Here the CDR3 reads CASSEASGTGQETQYF. The CDR3 DNA is TGTGCCAGCAGTGAAGCCTCCGGGACTGGCCAAGAGACCCAGTACTTC.